This record concerns one T cell receptor beta chain sequence. TCRdb's copy holds only in-frame clones and misses some; the assay was immunoSEQ multiplex PCR. The table has some 390,000 clones, 89% seen once. The entry originates in a study of blood T cell repertoires in COVID-19. The participants were between about 18 and 90 years old and came from fewer than 25 US areas. The CDR3 covers 16 residues. Germline-derived CDR1 and CDR2 are SGHRS and YFSETQ. V gave up 0 bases and J gave up 1 base, with 14 bases separating them. This TCR came from a young woman who had recovered from COVID-19. This chain links TRBV5-1 with TRBJ2-7; D possibly corresponds to TRBD1 (6 bases). The sequenced material came from PBMCs or T cells enriched from blood (not recorded which). Here the CDR3 DNA reads TGCGCCAGCAGCTTGGGGCTGTGGGACACATCCTACGAGCAGTACTTC. This translates into CASSLGLWDTSYEQYF.